A selection of T cell receptor beta chains follows, all from one sample in a study of shared clonotypes between healthy human individuals. Sequenced by immunoSEQ multiplex PCR; TCRdb stores in-frame clones only, minus some. In the table there are over a million clones, roughly 97% of which are singletons. The specimen was naive CD4+ T cells sorted from blood. Receptors originate from a man in his thirties or forties in good health. Each CDR3 is given with its conserved first and last residue. Fields, in order: V gene, J gene, D gene, CDR3 protein, CDR3 DNA. The D gene is left open where the match is weak.

>TRBV7-2|TRBJ1-2|NA
CASSSLSGAYYGYTF
TGTGCCAGCAGCTCCCTTTCAGGGGCCTACTATGGCTACACCTTC
>TRBV20-1|TRBJ2-1|NA
CSATNPKDRFF
TGCAGTGCTACAAACCCGAAGGACCGGTTCTTC
>TRBV27|TRBJ1-5|NA
CASSPNVYSNQPQHF
TGTGCCAGCAGTCCTAATGTGTATAGCAATCAGCCCCAGCATTTT
>TRBV28|TRBJ1-5|NA
CASSPQIGGLNQPQHF
TGTGCCAGCAGTCCTCAGATTGGAGGGCTCAATCAGCCCCAGCATTTT
>TRBV9|TRBJ1-4|TRBD1
CASSPTGQGHEKLFF
TGTGCCAGCAGCCCAACGGGACAGGGGCATGAAAAACTGTTTTTT
>TRBV18|TRBJ2-1|TRBD2
CASSKLGTSGFNEQFF
TGTGCCAGCTCAAAACTTGGGACTAGCGGGTTCAATGAGCAGTTCTTC
>TRBV4-2|TRBJ1-5|TRBD1
CASSLTGDQPQHF
TGTGCCAGCAGCCTGACAGGGGATCAGCCCCAGCATTTT
>TRBV21-1|TRBJ2-7|NA
CASKPLARCQSSYEQYF
TGTGCCAGCAAGCCCCTCGCCAGGTGCCAGAGCTCCTACGAGCAGTACTTC
>TRBV19|TRBJ2-5|TRBD2
CASSTALSQGGETQYF
TGTGCCAGTAGTACAGCTCTATCCCAGGGAGGGGAGACCCAGTACTTC
>TRBV6-1|TRBJ2-1|TRBD1
CASLGRGTYNEQFF
TGTGCCAGTTTGGGCAGGGGGACCTACAATGAGCAGTTCTTC
>TRBV4-3|TRBJ2-7|TRBD1
CASSQAVSGQGLREQYF
TGCGCCAGCAGCCAAGCGGTATCGGGACAGGGTCTTCGCGAGCAGTACTTC
>TRBV14|TRBJ1-3|NA
CASSQSAGREIGNTIYF
TGTGCCAGCAGCCAATCGGCAGGAAGGGAGATTGGAAACACCATATATTTT
>TRBV6-5|TRBJ1-2|NA
CASSYSTTPYGYTF
TGTGCCAGCAGTTACTCAACGACACCATATGGCTACACCTTC
>TRBV6-5|TRBJ1-1|NA
CASSYSGGTGNTEAFF
TGTGCCAGCAGTTACTCGGGGGGGACTGGGAACACTGAAGCTTTCTTT